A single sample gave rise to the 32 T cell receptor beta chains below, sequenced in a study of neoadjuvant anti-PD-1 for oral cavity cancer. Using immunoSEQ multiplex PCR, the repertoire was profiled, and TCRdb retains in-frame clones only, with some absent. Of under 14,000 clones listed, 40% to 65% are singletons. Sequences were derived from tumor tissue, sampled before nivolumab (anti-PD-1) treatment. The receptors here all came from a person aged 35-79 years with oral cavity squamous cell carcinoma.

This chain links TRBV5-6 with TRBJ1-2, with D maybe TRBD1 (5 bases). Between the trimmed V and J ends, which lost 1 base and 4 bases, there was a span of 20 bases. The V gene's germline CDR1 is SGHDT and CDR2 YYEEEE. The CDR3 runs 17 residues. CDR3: CASSLRQGGWVSYGYTF. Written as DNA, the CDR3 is TGTGCCAGCAGCTTGCGGCAGGGAGGATGGGTGAGCTATGGCTACACCTTC.

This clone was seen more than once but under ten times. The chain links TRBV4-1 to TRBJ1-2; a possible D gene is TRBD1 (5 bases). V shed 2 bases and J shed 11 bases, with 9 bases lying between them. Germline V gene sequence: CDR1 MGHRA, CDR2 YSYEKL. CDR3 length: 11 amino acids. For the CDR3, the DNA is TGCGCCAGCAGCCAACAGGGCGAATACACCTTC. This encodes CASSQQGEYTF.

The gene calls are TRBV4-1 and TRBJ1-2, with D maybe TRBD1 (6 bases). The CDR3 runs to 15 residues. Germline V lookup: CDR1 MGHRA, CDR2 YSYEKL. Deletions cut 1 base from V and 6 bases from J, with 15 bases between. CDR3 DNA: TGCGCCAGCAGCCAAGCGGGCCAGGGGATGAATGGCTACACCTTC. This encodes CASSQAGQGMNGYTF.

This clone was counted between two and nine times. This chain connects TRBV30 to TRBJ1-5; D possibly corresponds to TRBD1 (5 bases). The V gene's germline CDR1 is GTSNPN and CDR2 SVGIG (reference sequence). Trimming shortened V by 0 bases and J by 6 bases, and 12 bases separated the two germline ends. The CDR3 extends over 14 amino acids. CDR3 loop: CAWSVGAGVQPQHF. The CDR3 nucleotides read TGTGCCTGGAGTGTAGGAGCGGGGGTTCAGCCCCAGCATTTT.

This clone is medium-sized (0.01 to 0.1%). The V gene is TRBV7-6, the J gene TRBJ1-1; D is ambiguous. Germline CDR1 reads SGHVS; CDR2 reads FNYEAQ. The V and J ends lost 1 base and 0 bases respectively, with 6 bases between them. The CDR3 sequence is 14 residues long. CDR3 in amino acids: CASSLGRMNTEAFF. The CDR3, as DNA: TGTGCCAGCAGCTTAGGTAGGATGAACACTGAAGCTTTCTTT.

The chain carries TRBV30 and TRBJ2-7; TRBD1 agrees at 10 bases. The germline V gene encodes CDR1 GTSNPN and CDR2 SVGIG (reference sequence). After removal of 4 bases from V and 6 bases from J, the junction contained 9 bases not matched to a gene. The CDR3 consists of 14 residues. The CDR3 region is CAWNTGTGVGEQYF. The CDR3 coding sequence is TGTGCCTGGAACACCGGGACAGGGGTCGGCGAGCAGTACTTC.

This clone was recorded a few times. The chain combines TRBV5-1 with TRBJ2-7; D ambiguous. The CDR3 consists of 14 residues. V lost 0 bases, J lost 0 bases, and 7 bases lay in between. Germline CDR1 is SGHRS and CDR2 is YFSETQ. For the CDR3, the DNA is TGCGCCAGCAGCTTGGATAGCAGCTCCTACGAGCAGTACTTC. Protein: CASSLDSSSYEQYF. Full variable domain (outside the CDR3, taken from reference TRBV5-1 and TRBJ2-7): KAGVTQTPRYLIKTRGQQVTLSCSPISGHRSVSWYQQTPGQGLQFLFEYFSETQRNKGNFPGRFSGRQFSNSRSEMNVSTLELGDSALYLCASSLDSSSYEQYFGPGTRLTVT.

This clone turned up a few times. The CDR3 here is CASKPGQVYGYTF. In DNA, the CDR3 is TGTGCCAGTAAACCGGGACAGGTCTATGGCTACACCTTC. The V gene is TRBV19, the J gene TRBJ1-2, with TRBD1 identical over 8 bases. The CDR3 runs 13 residues. The germline V gene encodes CDR1 LNHDA and CDR2 SQIVND (reference sequence). V dropped 7 bases and J dropped 4; count of bases not matched to a gene: 5.

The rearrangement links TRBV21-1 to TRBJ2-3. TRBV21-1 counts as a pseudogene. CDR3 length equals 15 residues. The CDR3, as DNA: TGTGCCAGCAGCAAAGGGGGGACCTTAAAAGATACGCAGTATTTT. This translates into CASSKGGTLKDTQYF.

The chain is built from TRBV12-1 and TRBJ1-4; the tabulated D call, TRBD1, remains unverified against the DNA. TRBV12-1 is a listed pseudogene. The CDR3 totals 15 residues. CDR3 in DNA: TGTGCCAGCAGCCTTCGACAGGGGACTAATGAAAAACTGTTTTTT. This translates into CASSLRQGTNEKLFF.

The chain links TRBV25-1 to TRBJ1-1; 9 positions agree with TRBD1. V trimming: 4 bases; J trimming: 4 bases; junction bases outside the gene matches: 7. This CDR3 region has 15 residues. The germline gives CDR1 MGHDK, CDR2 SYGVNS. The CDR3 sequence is CASSAQGTGTTEAFF. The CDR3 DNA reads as TGTGCCAGCAGTGCTCAAGGGACAGGGACCACTGAAGCTTTCTTT. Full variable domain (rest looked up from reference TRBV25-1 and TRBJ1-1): EADIYQTPRYLVIGTGKKITLECSQTMGHDKMYWYQQDPGMELHLIHYSYGVNSTEKGDLSSESTVSRIRTEHFPLTLESARPSHTSQYLCASSAQGTGTTEAFFGQGTRLTVV.

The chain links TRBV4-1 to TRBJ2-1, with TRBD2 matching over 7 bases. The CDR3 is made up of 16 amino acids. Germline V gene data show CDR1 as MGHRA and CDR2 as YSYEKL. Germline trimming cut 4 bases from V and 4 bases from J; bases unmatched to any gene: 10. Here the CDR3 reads CASSPKGRGDYNEQFF. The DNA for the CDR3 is TGCGCCAGCAGCCCTAAGGGCCGGGGGGATTACAATGAGCAGTTCTTC.

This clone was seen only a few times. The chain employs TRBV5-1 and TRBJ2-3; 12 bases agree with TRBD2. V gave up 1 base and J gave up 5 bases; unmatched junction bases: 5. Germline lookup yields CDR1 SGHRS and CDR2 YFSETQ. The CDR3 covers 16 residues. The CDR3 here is CASSLLAGGQGDTQYF. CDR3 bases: TGCGCCAGCAGCTTGCTAGCGGGGGGGCAGGGAGATACGCAGTATTTT.

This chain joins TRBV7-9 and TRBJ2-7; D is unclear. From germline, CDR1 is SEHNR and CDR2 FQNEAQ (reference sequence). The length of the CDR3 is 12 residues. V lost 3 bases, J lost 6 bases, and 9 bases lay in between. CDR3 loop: CASSFTSGEQYF. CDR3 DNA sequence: TGTGCCAGCAGCTTTACAAGTGGCGAGCAGTACTTC.

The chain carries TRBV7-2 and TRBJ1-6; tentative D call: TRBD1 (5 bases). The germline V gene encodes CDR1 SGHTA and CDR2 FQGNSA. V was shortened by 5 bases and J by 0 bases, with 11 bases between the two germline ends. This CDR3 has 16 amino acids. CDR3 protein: CASSRDGNSYNSPLHF. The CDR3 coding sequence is TGTGCCAGCAGCAGGGACGGGAACTCCTATAATTCACCCCTCCACTTT.

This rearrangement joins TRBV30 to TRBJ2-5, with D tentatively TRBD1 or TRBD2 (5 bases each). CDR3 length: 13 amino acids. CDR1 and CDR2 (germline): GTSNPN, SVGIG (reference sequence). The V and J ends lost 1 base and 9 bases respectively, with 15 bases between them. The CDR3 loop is CAWSDGAKVSQYF. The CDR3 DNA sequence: TGTGCCTGGAGTGACGGGGCGAAGGTGTCCCAGTACTTC.

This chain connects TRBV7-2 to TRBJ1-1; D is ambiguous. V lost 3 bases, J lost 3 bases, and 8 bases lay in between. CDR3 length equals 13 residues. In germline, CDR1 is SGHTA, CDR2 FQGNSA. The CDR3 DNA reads TGTGCCAGCAGCTTGAATCAGTACACTGAAGCTTTCTTT. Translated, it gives CASSLNQYTEAFF.

Written as DNA, the CDR3 is TGTGCCAGCAGCTTAGAAGGGACAGGCGATGAAAAACTGTTTTTT. The encoded protein is CASSLEGTGDEKLFF. V usage is TRBV11-2 and J usage is TRBJ1-4; 8 nucleotides agree with TRBD1. V was pared by 0 bases and J by 6 bases, with 3 bases of the junction left unmatched. The CDR3 covers 15 residues. Germline-derived CDR1 and CDR2 are SGHAT and FQNNGV.

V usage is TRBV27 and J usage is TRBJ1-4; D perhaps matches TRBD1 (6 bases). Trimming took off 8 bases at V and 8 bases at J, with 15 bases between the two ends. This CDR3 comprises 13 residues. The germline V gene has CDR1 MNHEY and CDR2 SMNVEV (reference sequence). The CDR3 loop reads CASARGREEKLFF. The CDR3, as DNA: TGTGCCAGCGCCAGGGGACGTGAAGAAAAACTGTTTTTT. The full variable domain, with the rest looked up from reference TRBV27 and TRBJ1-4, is EAQVTQNPRYLITVTGKKLTVTCSQNMNHEYMSWYRQDPGLGLRQIYYSMNVEVTDKGDVPEGYKVSRKEKRNFPLILESPSPNQTSLYFCASARGREEKLFFGSGTQLSVL.

This chain's CDR3 is CASTDRNYEQYF. In nucleotides, the CDR3 is TGCGCCAGTACCGACAGGAACTACGAGCAGTACTTC. The V gene is TRBV10-2, the J gene TRBJ2-7, with TRBD1 as a possible D gene (6 bases). The CDR3 contains 12 residues. Trimming cost V 9 bases and J 3 bases, with 12 bases left between them. Germline V gene data show CDR1 as WSHSY and CDR2 as SAAADI.

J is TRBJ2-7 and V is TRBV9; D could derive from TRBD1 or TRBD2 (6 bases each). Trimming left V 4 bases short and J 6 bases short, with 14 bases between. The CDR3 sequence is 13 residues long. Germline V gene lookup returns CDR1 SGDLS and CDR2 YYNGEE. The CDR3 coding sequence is TGTGCCAGCAGCCCCGTGGGGGGCCGCGAGCAGTACTTC. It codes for CASSPVGGREQYF.

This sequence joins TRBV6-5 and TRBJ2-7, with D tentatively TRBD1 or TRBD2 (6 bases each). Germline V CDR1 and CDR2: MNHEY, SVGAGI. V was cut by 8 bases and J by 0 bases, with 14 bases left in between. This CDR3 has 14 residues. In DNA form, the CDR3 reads TGTGCCAGCGGTAGGGGGGCAGCCTCCTACGAGCAGTACTTC. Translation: CASGRGAASYEQYF.

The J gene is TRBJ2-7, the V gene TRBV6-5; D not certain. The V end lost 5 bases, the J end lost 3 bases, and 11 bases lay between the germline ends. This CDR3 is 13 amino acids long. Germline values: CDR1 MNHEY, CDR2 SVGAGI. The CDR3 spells CASSTDRNYEQYF. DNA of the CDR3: TGTGCCAGCAGTACCGACCGAAACTACGAGCAGTACTTC.

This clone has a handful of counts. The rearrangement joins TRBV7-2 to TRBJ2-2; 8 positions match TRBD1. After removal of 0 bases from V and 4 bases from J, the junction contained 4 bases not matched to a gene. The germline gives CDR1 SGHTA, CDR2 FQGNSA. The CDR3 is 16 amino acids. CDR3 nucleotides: TGTGCCAGCAGCTTAGCACCGACAGGGGTCACCGGGGAGCTGTTTTTT. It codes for CASSLAPTGVTGELFF.

The chain's CDR3 is CASSLAYAVYGYTF. CDR3 nucleotide sequence: TGTGCCAGCAGCCTTGCCTATGCGGTCTATGGCTACACCTTC. This rearrangement joins TRBV7-9 to TRBJ1-2, with D unclear. This CDR3 has 14 amino acids. Trimming cost V 5 bases and J 4 bases, with 14 bases left between them. Germline assignment: CDR1 SEHNR and CDR2 FQNEAQ (reference sequence).

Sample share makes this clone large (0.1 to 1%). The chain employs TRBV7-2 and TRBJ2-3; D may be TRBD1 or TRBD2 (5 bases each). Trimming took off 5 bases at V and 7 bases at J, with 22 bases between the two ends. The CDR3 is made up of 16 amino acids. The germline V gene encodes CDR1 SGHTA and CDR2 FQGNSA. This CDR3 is CASSPEIFRDPNTQYF. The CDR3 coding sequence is TGTGCCAGCAGCCCTGAAATTTTCCGGGACCCGAATACGCAGTATTTT.

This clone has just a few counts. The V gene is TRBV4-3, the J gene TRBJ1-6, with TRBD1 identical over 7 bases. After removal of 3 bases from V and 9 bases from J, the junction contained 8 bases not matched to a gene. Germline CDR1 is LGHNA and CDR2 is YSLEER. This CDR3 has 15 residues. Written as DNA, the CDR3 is TGCGCCAGCAGCCAGTCCCGGACAGGCATTTCACCCCTCCACTTT. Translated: CASSQSRTGISPLHF.

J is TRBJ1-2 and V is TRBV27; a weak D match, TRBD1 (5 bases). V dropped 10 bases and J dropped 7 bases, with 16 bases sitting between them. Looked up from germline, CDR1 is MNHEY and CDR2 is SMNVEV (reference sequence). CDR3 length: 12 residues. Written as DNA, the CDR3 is TGTGCCACCACTTTAGGGGAGGGTGGCTACACCTTC. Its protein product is CATTLGEGGYTF.

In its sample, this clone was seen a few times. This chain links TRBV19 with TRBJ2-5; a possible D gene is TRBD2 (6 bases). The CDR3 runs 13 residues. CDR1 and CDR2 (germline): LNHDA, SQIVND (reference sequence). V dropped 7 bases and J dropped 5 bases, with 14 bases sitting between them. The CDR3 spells CASTSGGYETQYF. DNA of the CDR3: TGTGCCAGTACCTCAGGAGGGTATGAGACCCAGTACTTC.

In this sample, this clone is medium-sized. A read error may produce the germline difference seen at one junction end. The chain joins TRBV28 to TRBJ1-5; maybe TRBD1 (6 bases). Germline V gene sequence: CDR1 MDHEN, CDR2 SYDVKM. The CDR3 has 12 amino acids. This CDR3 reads CASSSPTGRGNF. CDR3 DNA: TGTGCCAGCAGTTCCCCGACAGGTAGGGGTAATTTT.

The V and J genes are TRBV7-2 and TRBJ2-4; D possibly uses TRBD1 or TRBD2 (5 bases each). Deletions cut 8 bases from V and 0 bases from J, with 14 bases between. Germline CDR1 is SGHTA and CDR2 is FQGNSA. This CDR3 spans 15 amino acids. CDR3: CASSLGALAKNIQYF. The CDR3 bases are TGTGCCAGCTCTCTCGGGGCCTTAGCCAAAAACATTCAGTACTTC.

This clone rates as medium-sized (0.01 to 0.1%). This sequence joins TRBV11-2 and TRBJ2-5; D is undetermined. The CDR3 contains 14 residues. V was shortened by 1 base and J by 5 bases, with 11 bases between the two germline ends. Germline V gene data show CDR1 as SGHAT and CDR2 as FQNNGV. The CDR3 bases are TGTGCCAGCAGCTTAGGGGTGTCTGTCGAGACCCAGTACTTC. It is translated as CASSLGVSVETQYF.